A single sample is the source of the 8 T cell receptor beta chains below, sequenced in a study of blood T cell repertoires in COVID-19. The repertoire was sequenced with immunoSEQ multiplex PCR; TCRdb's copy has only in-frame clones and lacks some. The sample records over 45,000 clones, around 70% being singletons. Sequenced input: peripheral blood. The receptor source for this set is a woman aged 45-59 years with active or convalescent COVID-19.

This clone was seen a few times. The CDR3: CASSQGTGEAYEQYF. DNA of the CDR3: TGTGCCAGCAGCCAAGGGACAGGGGAGGCCTACGAGCAGTACTTC. The chain combines TRBV3-1 (or the pseudogene TRBV3-2) with TRBJ2-7; 9 bases line up with TRBD1. From germline, CDR1 is LGHDT and CDR2 YNNKEL (reference sequence). V dropped 1 base and J dropped 2; count of bases not matched to a gene: 3. There are 15 residues in the CDR3.

DNA for the CDR3: TGTGCCAGCAGACCTGGGACAGGGGGAGATTACGAGCAGTACTTC. It codes for CASRPGTGGDYEQYF. The V gene is TRBV6-5, the J gene TRBJ2-7, with 11 bases fitting TRBD1. From germline, CDR1 is MNHEY and CDR2 SVGAGI. The CDR3 covers 15 residues. J lost 4 bases, V lost 6 bases, and 8 bases had no gene match.

The DNA for the CDR3 is TGTGCCACCTCGACAGCACTGAACACTGAAGCTTTCTTT. It encodes CATSTALNTEAFF. V is TRBV19 and J is TRBJ1-1; D may be TRBD1 (5 bases). Deletions cut 10 bases from V and 0 bases from J, with 12 bases between. Per germline, CDR1 LNHDA and CDR2 SQIVND (reference sequence). This CDR3 spans 13 amino acids.

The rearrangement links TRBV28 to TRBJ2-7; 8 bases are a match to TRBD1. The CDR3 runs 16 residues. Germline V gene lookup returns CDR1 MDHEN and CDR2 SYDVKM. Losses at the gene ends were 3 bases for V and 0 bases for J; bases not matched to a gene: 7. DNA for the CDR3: TGTGCCAGCAGTTTTTCTCAGGGGGCTCCCTCCTACGAGCAGTACTTC. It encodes CASSFSQGAPSYEQYF.

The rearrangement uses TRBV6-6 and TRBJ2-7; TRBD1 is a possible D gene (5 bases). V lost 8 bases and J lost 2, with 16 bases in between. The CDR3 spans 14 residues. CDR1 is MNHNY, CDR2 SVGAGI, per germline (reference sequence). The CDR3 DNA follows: TGTGCCAGCTCTAGAGAGGCAGGGCCCTACGAGCAGTACTTC. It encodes CASSREAGPYEQYF.

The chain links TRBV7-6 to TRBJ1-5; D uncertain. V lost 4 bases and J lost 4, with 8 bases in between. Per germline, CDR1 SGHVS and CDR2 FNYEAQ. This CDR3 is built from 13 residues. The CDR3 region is CASSSAGNQPQHF. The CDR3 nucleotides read TGTGCCAGCAGCTCCGCAGGAAATCAGCCCCAGCATTTT. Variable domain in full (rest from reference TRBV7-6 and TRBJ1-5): GAGVSQSPRYKVTKRGQDVALRCDPISGHVSLYWYRQALGQGPEFLTYFNYEAQQDKSGLPNDRFSAERPEGSISTLTIQRTEQRDSAMYRCASSSAGNQPQHFGDGTRLSIL.

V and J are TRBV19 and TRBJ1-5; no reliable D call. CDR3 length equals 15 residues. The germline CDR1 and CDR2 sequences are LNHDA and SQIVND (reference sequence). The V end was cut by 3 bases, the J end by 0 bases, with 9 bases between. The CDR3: CASSIGHYSNQPQHF. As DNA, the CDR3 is TGTGCCAGTAGTATCGGTCATTATAGCAATCAGCCCCAGCATTTT.

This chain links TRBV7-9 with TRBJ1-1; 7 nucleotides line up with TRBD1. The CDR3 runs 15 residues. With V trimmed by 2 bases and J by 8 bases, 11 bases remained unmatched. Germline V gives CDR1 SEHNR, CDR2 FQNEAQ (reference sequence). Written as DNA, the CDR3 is TGTGCCAGCAGCTTAAAGGGGGCGCAGCTTGCCGAAGCTTTCTTT. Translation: CASSLKGAQLAEAFF.